These T cell receptor beta chains were read from a single sample in a study of patients and donors after allogeneic stem cell transplantation. TCRdb ran MiXCR on the RT-PCR reads and lists one entry per CDR3 protein. The sample carries 390,000 or so distinct CDR3 sequences, under 20% recorded once. The sequencing sample was made of blood, either unsorted or a sorted T cell fraction (not recorded which). These receptors came from a human donor who was either an allogeneic HSCT recipient or a stem cell or donor lymphocyte infusion donor (not recorded which). It is not recorded whose cells these are; they may come from a transplant donor. CDR3s include the opening cysteine and the closing phenylalanine or tryptophan. The D gene is left open where the match is weak. Clone size, where shown, is once, few, many, or a class for clones that have expanded.

>TRBV24-1|15|TRBD2|TRBJ2-1|-
TGTGCCACCTTACCTAGCGGGGGGGCAAAGAATGAGCAGTTCTTC
CATLPSGGAKNEQFF
>TRBV5-1|13|-|TRBJ2-2|-
TGCGCCAGTAAAGCAAAATACACCGGGGAGCTGTTTTTT
CASKAKYTGELFF
>TRBV7-9|12|TRBD2|TRBJ2-7|few
TGTGCCGTCTCGCGGGAGCACTACGAGCAGTACTTC
CAVSREHYEQYF
>TRBV19|16|TRBD1|TRBJ2-7|-
TGTGCCAGTAGCTTCTCTAAGGGCAGGGGGCTCTACGAGCAGTACTTC
CASSFSKGRGLYEQYF
>TRBV7-3|15|-|TRBJ1-1|-
TGTGCCAGCAGCCTTCTTAGACGGGGGAACACTGAAGCTTTCTTT
CASSLLRRGNTEAFF
>TRBV20-1|14|-|TRBJ2-7|-
TGCAGTGCTAGTGTTGGTTGGCGGTCCTACGAGCAGTACTTC
CSASVGWRSYEQYF
>TRBV4-2|14|TRBD2|TRBJ2-7|many
TGTGCCAGCAGTTACGGGACTAGCGGCTACGAGCAGTACTTC
CASSYGTSGYEQYF
>TRBV20-1|15|-|TRBJ2-7|few
TGCAGTGCCACAAGAGAAAGTTTCAGCTCCTACGAGCAGTACTTC
CSATRESFSSYEQYF
>TRBV4-2|17|-|TRBJ1-4|few
TGTGCCAGCAGCCTCCGCGGGGATCGGCGGGTAAACGAAAAACTGTTTTTT
CASSLRGDRRVNEKLFF
>TRBV7-9|15|-|TRBJ2-2|-
TGTGCCAGCAGCTGGGGGCCAGGAAACACCGGGGAGCTGTTTTTT
CASSWGPGNTGELFF
>TRBV6-1|14|-|TRBJ1-4|-
TGTGCCAGCAGAGAGGTGACAACTAATGAAAAACTGTTTTTT
CASREVTTNEKLFF
>TRBV2|15|-|TRBJ1-5|-
TGTGCCAGCAGTGTAGGGGGGCAGAGCAATCAGCCCCAGCATTTT
CASSVGGQSNQPQHF
>TRBV30|15|-|TRBJ2-7|few
TGTGCCTGGACCCGGTCGGGAAGGGGCTCCTACGAGCAGTACTTC
CAWTRSGRGSYEQYF
>TRBV7-6|13|-|TRBJ2-5|-
TGTGCCAGCAGCCAACTAGTATCTGAGACCCAGTACTTC
CASSQLVSETQYF
>TRBV5-4|15|TRBD2|TRBJ2-7|-
TGTGCCAGCAGCCTAGGGATGACAGCGGGACACGAGCAGTACTTC
CASSLGMTAGHEQYF
>TRBV6-5|16|-|TRBJ1-2|few
TGTGCCAGCAGTTACTCAGCAGTCGGCACTAACTATGGCTACACCTTC
CASSYSAVGTNYGYTF
>TRBV6-1|13|TRBD1|TRBJ1-2|-
TGTGCCAGCACCGGGACAGGACGCTATGGCTACACCTTC
CASTGTGRYGYTF
>TRBV9|15|-|TRBJ2-5|few
TGTGCCAGCAGCGTGTGGGGCCAGCCTCAAGAGACCCAGTACTTC
CASSVWGQPQETQYF
>TRBV7-8|14|TRBD1|TRBJ2-7|many
TGTGCCAGCAGCAACCGGGACAGGGGCCACGAGCAGTACTTC
CASSNRDRGHEQYF
>TRBV29-1|14|TRBD2|TRBJ2-1|few
TGCAGCGCTCGCCCCAGCGGGGACTACAATGAGCAGTTCTTC
CSARPSGDYNEQFF